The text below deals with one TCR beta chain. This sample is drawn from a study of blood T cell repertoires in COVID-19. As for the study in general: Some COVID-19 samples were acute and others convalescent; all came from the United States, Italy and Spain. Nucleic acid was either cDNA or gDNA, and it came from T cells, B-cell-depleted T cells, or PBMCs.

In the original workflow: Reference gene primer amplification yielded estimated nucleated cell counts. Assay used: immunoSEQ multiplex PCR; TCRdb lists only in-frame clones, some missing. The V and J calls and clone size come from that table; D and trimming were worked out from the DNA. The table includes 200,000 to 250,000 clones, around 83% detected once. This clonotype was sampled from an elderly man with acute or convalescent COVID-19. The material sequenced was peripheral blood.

This chain's CDR3 is CASSTGQGLATQYF. The CDR3 DNA follows: TGTGCCAGTAGTACCGGACAGGGGCTCGCTACGCAGTATTTT. The chain links TRBV19 to TRBJ2-3; 9 nucleotides match TRBD1. After removal of 4 bases from V and 8 bases from J, the junction contained 7 bases not matched to a gene. In germline, CDR1 is LNHDA, CDR2 SQIVND (reference sequence). The CDR3 consists of 14 residues.